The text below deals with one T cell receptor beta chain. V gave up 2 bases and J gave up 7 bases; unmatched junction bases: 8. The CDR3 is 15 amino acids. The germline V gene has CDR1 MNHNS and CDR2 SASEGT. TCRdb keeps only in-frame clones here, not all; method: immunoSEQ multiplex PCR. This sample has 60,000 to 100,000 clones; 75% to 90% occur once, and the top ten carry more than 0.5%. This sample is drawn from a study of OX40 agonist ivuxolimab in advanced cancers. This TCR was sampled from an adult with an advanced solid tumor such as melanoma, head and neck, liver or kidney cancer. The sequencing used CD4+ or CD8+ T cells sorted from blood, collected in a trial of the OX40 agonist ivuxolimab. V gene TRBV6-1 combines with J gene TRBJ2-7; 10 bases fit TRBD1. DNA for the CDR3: TGTGCCAGCAGTGAAAGGGTGACAGGGGGCGCGGAGCAGTACTTC. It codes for CASSERVTGGAEQYF.